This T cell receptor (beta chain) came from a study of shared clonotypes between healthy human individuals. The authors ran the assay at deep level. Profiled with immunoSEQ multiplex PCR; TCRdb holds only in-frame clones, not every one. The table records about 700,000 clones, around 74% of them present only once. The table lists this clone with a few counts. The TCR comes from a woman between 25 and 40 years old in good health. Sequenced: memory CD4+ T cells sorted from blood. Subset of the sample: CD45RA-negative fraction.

The CDR3 protein is CASSPAGDLSGELFF. CDR3 DNA sequence: TGTGCCAGCAGTCCGGCCGGCGATCTCTCCGGGGAGCTGTTTTTT. The chain recombines TRBV7-9 with TRBJ2-2; D unresolved. Per the germline V gene, CDR1 is SEHNR and CDR2 is FQNEAQ (reference sequence). The CDR3 covers 15 residues. V was clipped by 6 bases and J by 6 bases, with 17 bases between them.